The 31 T cell receptor beta chains below all came from one sample that was sequenced in a study of blood T cell repertoires in COVID-19. Profiling relied on immunoSEQ multiplex PCR, and the TCRdb table lists in-frame clones only, not all of them. Here the sample spans about 170,000 clones, roughly 93% being singletons. Input material: peripheral blood. The origin of the receptors is a man aged 18 to 29 with COVID-19, enrolled during active disease.

This chain links TRBV11-2 with TRBJ2-7, with 8 bases lining up with TRBD2. The CDR3 runs 17 residues. J lost 3 bases, V lost 0 bases, and 10 bases had no gene match. Germline V gene lookup returns CDR1 SGHAT and CDR2 FQNNGV. The chain's CDR3 is CASSLEMASGHYYEQYF. Written as DNA, the CDR3 is TGTGCCAGCAGCTTAGAAATGGCTAGCGGGCATTACTACGAGCAGTACTTC.

This rearrangement joins TRBV3-1 (or the pseudogene TRBV3-2) to TRBJ2-1; 7 positions match TRBD2. The V gene end was trimmed by 7 bases and the J gene end by 14 bases; junction bases not matched to a gene: 14. Germline values: CDR1 LGHDT, CDR2 YNNKEL (reference sequence). The CDR3 loop spans 13 amino acids. The CDR3 loop reads CASTRTSAGEEFF. Written as DNA, the CDR3 is TGTGCCAGCACCCGAACCTCCGCGGGAGAGGAGTTCTTC.

V usage is TRBV18 and J usage is TRBJ1-1; 7 nucleotides agree with TRBD1. The CDR3 totals 15 residues. J lost 4 bases, V lost 3 bases, and 8 bases had no gene match. Germline CDR1 KGHSH, CDR2 LQKENI. The CDR3, as DNA: TGTGCCAGCTCACCCGACAGGGTTTTAGGCACTGAAGCTTTCTTT. This sequence encodes CASSPDRVLGTEAFF.

The table lists this clone with a count of one. This chain links TRBV7-3 with TRBJ1-6, with a possible D match to TRBD1 (6 bases). The V and J ends lost 5 bases and 8 bases respectively, with 10 bases between them. Germline values: CDR1 SGHTA, CDR2 FQGTGA. The length of the CDR3 is 13 residues. DNA of the CDR3: TGTGCCAGCAGCGCCTACAGGGATTCACCCCTCCACTTT. It is translated as CASSAYRDSPLHF.

This chain uses TRBV7-9 with TRBJ1-2; D unclear. The V gene lost 5 bases and the J gene lost 7 bases, with 11 bases spanning the gap. Germline lookup yields CDR1 SEHNR and CDR2 FQNEAQ (reference sequence). This CDR3 region has 12 residues. The CDR3 bases are TGTGCCAGCAGCCCTGGGCCCGGTGGCTACACCTTC. It encodes CASSPGPGGYTF.

This clone was found once. V gene TRBV6-6 combines with J gene TRBJ1-5; a possible D gene is TRBD1 (6 bases). Germline loops: CDR1 MNHNY, CDR2 SVGAGI (reference sequence). This CDR3 contains 15 residues. Trimming pared 2 bases from V and 2 bases from J, leaving 10 bases between. CDR3 region: CASSYPNRGNQPQHF. Here the CDR3 DNA reads TGTGCCAGCAGTTACCCAAACAGGGGCAATCAGCCCCAGCATTTT.

A note on this clone: At one of its ends the junction is not consistent with the germline gene, which may arise from a read error. The V and J genes are TRBV29-1 and TRBJ1-4; 8 positions agree with TRBD1. The V gene's germline CDR1 is SQVTM and CDR2 ANQGSEA. This CDR3 is built from 11 residues. The DNA of the CDR3 is TGCAGCGTTTCTACAGGGGGAAAACTGCTTTTT. This translates into CSVSTGGKLLF.

This clone was recorded once. V is TRBV6-5 and J is TRBJ1-5, with TRBD1 as a possible D gene (6 bases). The CDR3 runs to 14 residues. Between the trimmed V and J ends, which lost 5 bases and 3 bases, there was a span of 11 bases. Germline V gene data show CDR1 as MNHEY and CDR2 as SVGAGI. DNA of the CDR3: TGTGCCAGCAGTCGGGACAAGGCCAATCAGCCCCAGCATTTT. Its protein is CASSRDKANQPQHF.

This rearrangement joins TRBV7-3 to TRBJ1-6, with D uncertain. Germline lookup yields CDR1 SGHTA and CDR2 FQGTGA. CDR3 size: 15 residues. Trimming removed 5 bases at V and 5 bases at J, with 13 bases between. CDR3 sequence (DNA): TGTGCCAGCAGCCCCACGGGAGGCAATAATTCACCCCTCCACTTT. This gives the protein CASSPTGGNNSPLHF.

The chain has TRBV28 and TRBJ2-7; 9 positions agree with TRBD1. The V gene end was trimmed by 6 bases and the J gene end by 4 bases; junction bases not matched to a gene: 13. The CDR3 sequence is 16 residues long. The germline CDR1 and CDR2 sequences are MDHEN and SYDVKM. In nucleotides, the CDR3 is TGTGCCAGCAGCCTCCCCCCGGGGACAGGGATATACGAGCAGTACTTC. Protein product: CASSLPPGTGIYEQYF. Complete variable domain (other parts from reference TRBV28 and TRBJ2-7): DVKVTQSSRYLVKRTGEKVFLECVQDMDHENMFWYRQDPGLGLRLIYFSYDVKMKEKGDIPEGYSVSREKKERFSLILESASTNQTSMYLCASSLPPGTGIYEQYFGPGTRLTVT.

The J gene is TRBJ2-1, the V gene TRBV7-9, with D possibly being TRBD2 (6 bases). CDR1 SEHNR and CDR2 FQNEAQ come from the germline V gene (reference sequence). The CDR3 runs to 16 residues. V was shortened by 2 bases and J by 6 bases, with 17 bases between the two germline ends. CDR3 in DNA: TGTGCCAGCAGCTTACACCGGGACTCAAAGCGCAATGAGCAGTTCTTC. Its protein is CASSLHRDSKRNEQFF.

This chain uses TRBV20-1 with TRBJ2-7; D might be TRBD2 (5 bases). The CDR3 length is 11 residues. Germline CDR1 reads DFQATT; CDR2 reads SNEGSKA (reference sequence). V shed 8 bases and J shed 3 bases, with 11 bases lying between them. The CDR3 is CSPKEGYEQYF. The CDR3, as DNA: TGCAGTCCGAAAGAGGGCTACGAGCAGTACTTC.

The chain employs TRBV6-6 and TRBJ2-1; 7 bases match TRBD1. This CDR3 has 14 residues. With 6 bases clipped from V and 2 bases from J, the junction kept 4 bases outside the gene matches. Per germline, CDR1 MNHNY and CDR2 SVGAGI (reference sequence). The CDR3 is CASRRDRTYNEQFF. The CDR3 DNA is TGTGCCAGCAGAAGGGACAGAACCTACAATGAGCAGTTCTTC.

This chain connects TRBV9 to TRBJ2-1; TRBD2 agrees at 8 bases. Germline lookup yields CDR1 SGDLS and CDR2 YYNGEE. The CDR3 sequence is 19 residues long. V shed 2 bases and J 0 bases; nucleotides not matched to a gene: 13. CDR3 residues: CASSVAGTSIPSSYNEQFF. For the CDR3, the DNA is TGTGCCAGCAGCGTGGCTGGGACTAGTATACCCAGCTCCTACAATGAGCAGTTCTTC.

This chain joins TRBV6-1 and TRBJ1-2; perhaps TRBD1 as D (5 bases). Germline CDR1 and CDR2: MNHNS and SASEGT. This CDR3 region has 12 residues. Between the trimmed V and J ends, which lost 3 bases and 6 bases, there was a span of 8 bases. In DNA form, the CDR3 reads TGTGCCAGCAGTGATCGGGGGGATGGCTACACCTTC. Encoded protein: CASSDRGDGYTF.

This clone turned up a few times. This rearrangement joins TRBV15 to TRBJ2-1, with TRBD2 matching over 9 bases. Germline V gene lookup returns CDR1 LNHNV and CDR2 YYDKDF (reference sequence). V lost 0 bases to trimming and J lost 0 bases; unmatched junction nucleotides: 3. The CDR3 covers 17 residues. CDR3 nucleotides: TGTGCCACCAGCAGAGAACTAGCGGGTTTCTCCTACAATGAGCAGTTCTTC. Protein: CATSRELAGFSYNEQFF.

The sample holds one count of this clone. The CDR3 spells CASRKQGADSYEQYF. As DNA, the CDR3 is TGTGCCAGCAGAAAACAGGGGGCCGACTCCTACGAGCAGTACTTC. The chain links TRBV6-5 to TRBJ2-7, with TRBD1 identical over 9 bases. The CDR3 totals 15 residues. V gave up 6 bases and J gave up 0 bases; unmatched junction bases: 6. Germline CDR1 MNHEY, CDR2 SVGAGI.

The chain carries TRBV18 and TRBJ2-5; tentative D call: TRBD1 (5 bases). The V end was cut by 0 bases, the J end by 0 bases, with 11 bases between. The CDR3 has 16 amino acids. Germline V lookup: CDR1 KGHSH, CDR2 LQKENI. The chain's CDR3 is CASSPPGRAYQETQYF. The CDR3 DNA follows: TGTGCCAGCTCACCACCGGGCAGGGCCTACCAAGAGACCCAGTACTTC.

Details on this clone: Relative to the germline gene, one junction end is altered; a read error may explain this. The chain employs TRBV15 and TRBJ2-7; D not certain. The germline V gene encodes CDR1 LNHNV and CDR2 YYDKDF (reference sequence). This CDR3 region has 13 residues. The CDR3 region has the DNA TGTGCCACCAGGAGAGGTAGCTCCTACGAGCAGTACTTC. This gives the protein CATRRGSSYEQYF.

The rearrangement joins TRBV27 to TRBJ2-1, with 9 bases fitting TRBD1. This CDR3 region has 15 residues. CDR1 is MNHEY and CDR2 is SMNVEV in the germline V gene (reference sequence). Trimming cost V 7 bases and J 8 bases; bases outside gene matches: 12. CDR3 coding DNA: TGTGCCAGCACCTCTGCCGGGACAGGGATCTATGAGCAGTTCTTC. Translated: CASTSAGTGIYEQFF.

This clone was seen a single time. The chain has TRBV27 and TRBJ1-1; 7 bases fit TRBD1. Per the germline V gene, CDR1 is MNHEY and CDR2 is SMNVEV (reference sequence). CDR3 length: 15 residues. V dropped 5 bases and J dropped 3; count of bases not matched to a gene: 9. CDR3 in amino acids: CASSPGDREDTEAFF. DNA for the CDR3: TGTGCCAGCAGTCCCGGAGACAGGGAGGACACTGAAGCTTTCTTT.

The chain joins TRBV27 to TRBJ2-2, with D maybe TRBD1 (5 bases). V gave up 5 bases and J gave up 8 bases, with 9 bases separating them. This CDR3 region has 12 residues. Germline V gives CDR1 MNHEY, CDR2 SMNVEV (reference sequence). CDR3 sequence reads: CASSLQGGELFF. The CDR3 DNA sequence: TGTGCCAGCAGTCTTCAGGGTGGGGAGCTGTTTTTT.

The chain recombines TRBV15 with TRBJ1-5, with a tentative D call TRBD1 (6 bases). V lost 2 bases to trimming and J lost 7 bases, with 30 bases between them. The CDR3 extends over 20 amino acids. Per germline, CDR1 LNHNV and CDR2 YYDKDF (reference sequence). The chain's CDR3 is CATSRNHSPKDRLPRQPQHF. Written as DNA, the CDR3 is TGTGCCACCAGCAGAAACCACTCACCCAAAGACAGGCTCCCAAGGCAGCCCCAGCATTTT.

The chain combines TRBV28 with TRBJ2-5, with D possibly being TRBD2 (7 bases). Trimming took off 2 bases at V and 5 bases at J, with 12 bases between the two ends. This CDR3 is 14 amino acids long. The V gene's germline CDR1 is MDHEN and CDR2 SYDVKM. Written as DNA, the CDR3 is TGTGCCAGCAGTTTAGGGGGGGCCGGGGAGACCCAGTACTTC. Translated: CASSLGGAGETQYF.

This clone was observed a handful of times. The chain combines TRBV7-8 with TRBJ1-5; D is unresolved. Germline V lookup: CDR1 SGHVS, CDR2 FQNEAQ. The CDR3 loop spans 16 amino acids. Trimming shortened V by 2 bases and J by 3 bases, and 14 bases separated the two germline ends. CDR3 region: CASSLSGSPFNQPQHF. DNA of the CDR3: TGTGCCAGCAGCTTATCCGGGAGCCCTTTCAATCAGCCCCAGCATTTT. The variable domain in full, completed from reference TRBV7-8 and TRBJ1-5, reads GAGVSQSPRYKVAKRGQDVALRCDPISGHVSLFWYQQALGQGPEFLTYFQNEAQLDKSGLPSDRFFAERPEGSVSTLKIQRTQQEDSAVYLCASSLSGSPFNQPQHFGDGTRLSIL.

The rearrangement links TRBV24-1 to TRBJ2-1; D may be TRBD1 (6 bases). The length of the CDR3 is 15 residues. V lost 1 base to trimming and J lost 5 bases, with 11 bases between them. Germline V gene data show CDR1 as KGHDR and CDR2 as SFDVKD. CDR3 nucleotide sequence: TGTGCCACCAGTGATTTCACAGGGCACAACAATGAGCAGTTCTTC. It is translated as CATSDFTGHNNEQFF.

The chain couples TRBV27 to TRBJ2-1, with a possible D match to TRBD2 (6 bases). The CDR3 consists of 12 residues. Germline lookup yields CDR1 MNHEY and CDR2 SMNVEV (reference sequence). The V end was cut by 7 bases, the J end by 8 bases, with 12 bases between. The chain's CDR3 is CASISRRDEQFF. In DNA, the CDR3 is TGTGCCAGCATCTCCCGGAGGGATGAGCAGTTCTTC.

The V call is TRBV27, the J call TRBJ2-1; D might be TRBD2 (7 bases). The V and J ends lost 7 bases and 6 bases respectively, with 13 bases between them. Germline V gene data show CDR1 as MNHEY and CDR2 as SMNVEV (reference sequence). CDR3 length: 13 residues. CDR3 loop: CASTKGGGNEQFF. The CDR3 DNA reads TGTGCCAGCACCAAAGGGGGGGGCAATGAGCAGTTCTTC.

The chain employs TRBV6-5 and TRBJ2-4, with D perhaps TRBD2 (6 bases). CDR1 MNHEY and CDR2 SVGAGI come from the germline V gene. The CDR3 has 15 amino acids. V was shortened by 8 bases and J by 1 base, with 15 bases between the two germline ends. The CDR3 DNA is TGTGCCAGCTCCCGACGGGGGTGGGCCAAAAACATTCAGTACTTC. Amino acid sequence: CASSRRGWAKNIQYF.

The table lists this clone with a count of one. V and J are TRBV5-1 and TRBJ2-5; no reliable D call. V dropped 0 bases and J dropped 5 bases, with 11 bases sitting between them. The length of the CDR3 is 14 residues. Germline-derived CDR1 and CDR2 are SGHRS and YFSETQ. The CDR3 protein is CASSLGPSEETQYF. DNA for the CDR3: TGCGCCAGCAGCTTGGGTCCATCTGAGGAGACCCAGTACTTC.

The CDR3: CASSLGYQPQHF. The CDR3 bases are TGTGCCAGCAGTTTGGGCTATCAGCCCCAGCATTTT. The rearrangement uses TRBV12-3 or TRBV12-4 and TRBJ1-5, with D unresolved. V lost 3 bases to trimming and J lost 5 bases, with 5 bases between them. CDR3 length: 12 residues.